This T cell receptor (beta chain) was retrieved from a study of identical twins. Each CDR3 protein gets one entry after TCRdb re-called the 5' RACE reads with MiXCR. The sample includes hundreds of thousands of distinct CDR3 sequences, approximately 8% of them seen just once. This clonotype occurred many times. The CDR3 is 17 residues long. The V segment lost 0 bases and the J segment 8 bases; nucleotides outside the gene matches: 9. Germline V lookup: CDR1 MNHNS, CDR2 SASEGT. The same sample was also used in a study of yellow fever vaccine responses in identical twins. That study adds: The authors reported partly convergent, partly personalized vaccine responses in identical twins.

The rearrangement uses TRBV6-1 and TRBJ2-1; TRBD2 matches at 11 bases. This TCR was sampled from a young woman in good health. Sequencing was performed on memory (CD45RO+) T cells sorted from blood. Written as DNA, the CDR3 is TGTGCCAGCAGTGAAGCGCTAGCGGGAGGTTTTACCTATGAGCAGTTCTTC. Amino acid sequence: CASSEALAGGFTYEQFF.